Listed below are T cell receptor beta chains from one sample, sequenced in a study of control samples from healthy donors and cancer patients. The table came from immunoSEQ multiplex PCR; TCRdb's copy has only in-frame clones and leaves some out. The table has about 44,000 clones, more than 75% seen once. Sequencing input: PBMCs. Receptors originate from a woman aged 60-75 years with lung cancer. Each CDR3 is given with its conserved first and last residue. Each record gives: D gene, J gene, clone size, V gene, CDR3 protein, CDR3 DNA. The D gene is left open where the match is weak. Expanded clones are given a class, and other clones once, few, many or no size at all.

D: -; J: TRBJ2-3; size: -; V: TRBV1; CDR3: CTSSQDRGLASTDTQYF; DNA: TGCACCAGCAGCCAAGATAGGGGACTAGCTTCCACAGATACGCAGTATTTT
D: TRBD2; J: TRBJ2-7; size: few; V: TRBV7-6; CDR3: CASSLATSGKDEQYF; DNA: TGTGCCAGCAGCTTAGCTACTAGCGGGAAAGACGAGCAGTACTTC
D: -; J: TRBJ1-2; size: -; V: TRBV2; CDR3: CASSALASYGYTF; DNA: TGTGCCAGCAGTGCGCTGGCCTCCTATGGCTACACCTTC
D: -; J: TRBJ1-1; size: -; V: TRBV6-1; CDR3: CASSTRSQANTEAFF; DNA: TGTGCCAGCAGTACCAGATCCCAGGCTAACACTGAAGCTTTCTTT
D: -; J: TRBJ1-3; size: -; V: TRBV6-5; CDR3: CASRHATLDRGTIYF; DNA: TGTGCCAGCAGACACGCAACCCTGGACCGGGGCACCATATATTTT
D: TRBD2; J: TRBJ2-3; size: -; V: TRBV7-9; CDR3: CASSQSGTRNTQYF; DNA: TGTGCCAGCAGCCAGTCCGGGACTAGAAATACGCAGTATTTT
D: TRBD2; J: TRBJ2-3; size: -; V: TRBV15; CDR3: CATSSSGSRGDTQYF; DNA: TGTGCCACCAGCAGCAGCGGGAGTCGTGGAGATACGCAGTATTTT
D: -; J: TRBJ1-5; size: -; V: TRBV2; CDR3: CASIRDRHSNQPQHF; DNA: TGTGCCAGCATACGAGACAGACATAGCAATCAGCCCCAGCATTTT
D: -; J: TRBJ1-1; size: -; V: TRBV19; CDR3: CASSASDTTEAFF; DNA: TGTGCCAGTAGTGCTTCGGACACCACTGAAGCTTTCTTT
D: TRBD1; J: TRBJ1-2; size: once; V: TRBV6-5; CDR3: CASTTGQLYGYTF; DNA: TGTGCCAGCACCACGGGACAGCTCTATGGCTACACCTTC
D: -; J: TRBJ1-2; size: -; V: TRBV24-1; CDR3: CATSDRGLLGYTF; DNA: TGTGCCACCAGTGACCGGGGACTTCTTGGCTACACCTTC
D: TRBD2; J: TRBJ2-1; size: -; V: TRBV2; CDR3: CARGTSGRRVNEQFF; DNA: TGTGCCAGAGGGACTAGCGGGAGAAGAGTCAATGAGCAGTTCTTC
D: -; J: TRBJ2-4; size: -; V: TRBV10-3; CDR3: CAIAAENIQYF; DNA: TGTGCCATCGCAGCAGAAAACATTCAGTACTTC
D: -; J: TRBJ1-3; size: -; V: TRBV24-1; CDR3: CATTDNSGNTIYF; DNA: TGTGCCACCACGGACAACTCTGGAAACACCATATATTTT
D: TRBD1; J: TRBJ1-5; size: few; V: TRBV2; CDR3: CASRAAGGVGNQPQHF; DNA: TGTGCCAGCAGGGCGGCAGGGGGCGTGGGAAATCAGCCCCAGCATTTT
D: -; J: TRBJ1-3; size: -; V: TRBV29-1; CDR3: CSVEDLLSNTIYF; DNA: TGCAGCGTTGAAGATCTACTCTCAAACACCATATATTTT
D: -; J: TRBJ2-5; size: -; V: TRBV5-4; CDR3: CASSLRGQPETQYF; DNA: TGTGCCAGCAGCTTGCGGGGGCAGCCGGAGACCCAGTACTTC
D: TRBD2; J: TRBJ2-1; size: -; V: TRBV25-1; CDR3: CASSEWGGNEQFF; DNA: TGTGCCAGCAGTGAATGGGGGGGGAATGAGCAGTTCTTC
D: TRBD2; J: TRBJ2-3; size: -; V: TRBV7-2; CDR3: CASSLGTSGYSTDTQYF; DNA: TGTGCCAGCAGCTTAGGGACTAGCGGGTATAGCACAGATACGCAGTATTTT
D: -; J: TRBJ1-1; size: -; V: TRBV7-3; CDR3: CASSPNPLGTEAFF; DNA: TGTGCCAGCAGCCCCAACCCATTGGGGACTGAAGCTTTCTTT
D: TRBD1; J: TRBJ1-2; size: -; V: TRBV29-1; CDR3: CSVDTGTGLIYGYTF; DNA: TGCAGCGTTGACACCGGGACAGGGTTAATCTATGGCTACACCTTC
D: -; J: TRBJ2-7; size: -; V: TRBV18; CDR3: CASSPIPGTVDYEQYF; DNA: TGTGCCAGCTCACCCATCCCCGGGACGGTCGACTACGAGCAGTACTTC
D: -; J: TRBJ2-7; size: -; V: TRBV6-5; CDR3: CASSYSLGLEQYF; DNA: TGTGCCAGCAGTTACTCGTTAGGTCTCGAGCAGTACTTC
D: -; J: TRBJ1-2; size: -; V: TRBV5-1; CDR3: CASSLEGGYGYTF; DNA: TGCGCCAGCAGTCTCGAGGGGGGATATGGCTACACCTTC
D: TRBD2; J: TRBJ2-4; size: -; V: TRBV19; CDR3: CASRPGLAGTVAKNIQYF; DNA: TGTGCCAGTAGGCCGGGACTAGCGGGAACTGTAGCCAAAAACATTCAGTACTTC
D: -; J: TRBJ2-2; size: -; V: TRBV28; CDR3: CASSETETSNTGELFF; DNA: TGTGCCAGCAGCGAGACCGAAACCTCGAACACCGGGGAGCTGTTTTTT
D: TRBD1; J: TRBJ2-7; size: few; V: TRBV28; CDR3: CASSPTGGSNEQYF; DNA: TGTGCCAGCAGTCCGACAGGGGGCAGTAACGAGCAGTACTTC
D: -; J: TRBJ1-6; size: -; V: TRBV10-3; CDR3: CAISESGAGYNSPLHF; DNA: TGTGCCATCAGTGAGTCGGGCGCGGGGTATAATTCACCCCTCCACTTT
D: -; J: TRBJ1-2; size: -; V: TRBV4-2; CDR3: CASSQATGGYGYTF; DNA: TGTGCCAGCAGCCAAGCAACGGGCGGCTATGGCTACACCTTC
D: TRBD1; J: TRBJ2-1; size: once; V: TRBV27; CDR3: CASSPGTGGSNEQFF; DNA: TGTGCCAGCAGTCCAGGGACAGGGGGGTCCAATGAGCAGTTCTTC
D: -; J: TRBJ1-1; size: once; V: TRBV18; CDR3: CASSRTTENTEAFF; DNA: TGTGCCAGCTCACGTACGACGGAAAACACTGAAGCTTTCTTT
D: -; J: TRBJ2-1; size: -; V: TRBV6-2/TRBV6-3; CDR3: CASSYRGPIGQNPFYEQFF; DNA: TGTGCCAGCAGTTACAGGGGACCAATTGGACAGAACCCCTTTTATGAGCAGTTCTTC
D: TRBD1; J: TRBJ2-3; size: -; V: TRBV3-1/TRBV3-2; CDR3: CASSDLRDRDFTDTQYF; DNA: TGTGCCAGCAGCGACCTCCGGGACAGGGATTTCACAGATACGCAGTATTTT
D: -; J: TRBJ2-7; size: large; V: TRBV11-3; CDR3: CASSLGNSYEQYF; DNA: TGTGCCAGCAGCTTAGGGAACTCCTACGAGCAGTACTTC
D: -; J: TRBJ1-1; size: -; V: TRBV7-2; CDR3: CASSLALGNTEAFF; DNA: TGTGCCAGCAGCTTAGCGCTCGGAAACACTGAAGCTTTCTTT
D: -; J: TRBJ2-3; size: -; V: TRBV4-3; CDR3: CASSQGQGTQYF; DNA: TGCGCCAGCAGCCAAGGTCAGGGGACGCAGTATTTT
D: -; J: TRBJ1-5; size: -; V: TRBV4-3; CDR3: CASSQGGQPQHF; DNA: TGCGCCAGCAGCCAAGGCGGTCAGCCCCAGCATTTT